The clone carrying this T cell receptor (beta chain) was seen only a few times. The sample belongs to a study of cytomegalovirus exposure and HLA in healthy donors. J was trimmed by 6 bases and V by 6 bases; bases with no gene match: 6. This CDR3 has 14 residues. Germline V gene sequence: CDR1 MDHEN, CDR2 SYDVKM. PCR primers comprised 60 Vbeta and 13 Jbeta primers. Libraries were prepared by immunoSEQ multiplex PCR; TCRdb keeps only in-frame clonotypes and omits some of them. This sample yields about 190,000 clones, of which 9.5% to 15% are seen a single time; 7.5% to 10% belongs to the top ten. V gene TRBV28 combines with J gene TRBJ1-5, with 9 bases identical to TRBD1. This TCR was sampled from a man in his fifties in good health and CMV-seropositive. The sample consisted of PBMCs. The CDR3 DNA is TGTGCCAGCAGCTCTACAGGGGGCTCTCAGCCCCAGCATTTT. This sequence encodes CASSSTGGSQPQHF.